These T cell receptor beta chains were read from a single sample in a study of PD-L1 blockade in urothelial cancer. Measured with immunoSEQ multiplex PCR; TCRdb has only the in-frame clones, and not every one. The sample includes tens of thousands of clones, about four fifths of them seen just once. Sequenced material: PBMCs, taken around atezolizumab (anti-PD-L1) treatment. These receptors were obtained from a man aged 70 or older with urothelial cancer. CDR3s include the opening cysteine and the closing phenylalanine or tryptophan. Fields, in order: CDR3 length, V gene, J gene, clone size, D gene, CDR3 DNA, CDR3 protein. The D gene is left open where the match is weak. The size of a clone is reported for some rows only, either as once, few or many, or as a class for expanded clones.

len: 17
v_gene: TRBV5-4
j_gene: TRBJ2-3
abundance: NA
d_gene: NA
CDR3nt: TGTGCCAGCAGCCACTTCGACAGACCTCCTAGCACAGATACGCAGTATTTT
CDR3aa: CASSHFDRPPSTDTQYF

len: 15
v_gene: TRBV4-3
j_gene: TRBJ2-3
abundance: NA
d_gene: TRBD1
CDR3nt: TGCGCCAGCAGCCCCGGACAGGGACTCATAGATACGCAGTATTTT
CDR3aa: CASSPGQGLIDTQYF

len: 13
v_gene: TRBV6-5
j_gene: TRBJ1-1
abundance: NA
d_gene: NA
CDR3nt: TGTGCCAGCACCCAAGGGGGGAACACTGAAGCTTTCTTT
CDR3aa: CASTQGGNTEAFF

len: 14
v_gene: TRBV6-5
j_gene: TRBJ2-7
abundance: NA
d_gene: NA
CDR3nt: TGTGCCAGCAGTCCTTTTGGGGGCACCTACGAGCAGTACTTC
CDR3aa: CASSPFGGTYEQYF

len: 12
v_gene: TRBV15
j_gene: TRBJ1-1
abundance: NA
d_gene: TRBD1
CDR3nt: TGTGCCACCAGCAGAGACCGGACAGGTACTTTCTTT
CDR3aa: CATSRDRTGTFF

len: 15
v_gene: TRBV2
j_gene: TRBJ2-1
abundance: NA
d_gene: NA
CDR3nt: TGTGCCAGCAGTGATCGGGACACATCCTACAATGAGCAGTTCTTC
CDR3aa: CASSDRDTSYNEQFF

len: 13
v_gene: TRBV6-1
j_gene: TRBJ1-3
abundance: NA
d_gene: NA
CDR3nt: TGTGCCAGCACCGGGACACTTGGAAACACCATATATTTT
CDR3aa: CASTGTLGNTIYF

len: 16
v_gene: TRBV4-1
j_gene: TRBJ1-1
abundance: NA
d_gene: TRBD1
CDR3nt: TGCGCCAGCAGCCAACCGGTGAACAGGGGGCAGGGTGAAGCTTTCTTT
CDR3aa: CASSQPVNRGQGEAFF

len: 15
v_gene: TRBV7-8
j_gene: TRBJ1-3
abundance: NA
d_gene: NA
CDR3nt: TGTGCCAGCAGCTTAGCGCACGGGTCTGGAAACACCATATATTTT
CDR3aa: CASSLAHGSGNTIYF

len: 12
v_gene: TRBV28
j_gene: TRBJ1-1
abundance: few
d_gene: TRBD1
CDR3nt: TGTGCCAGCAGTCGACAGGGGCGCGAAGCTTTCTTT
CDR3aa: CASSRQGREAFF

len: 17
v_gene: TRBV5-4
j_gene: TRBJ1-3
abundance: NA
d_gene: NA
CDR3nt: TGTGCCAGCAGCTTAGATCCCACAGGGTTCTCTGGAAACACCATATATTTT
CDR3aa: CASSLDPTGFSGNTIYF

len: 16
v_gene: TRBV7-7
j_gene: TRBJ2-1
abundance: NA
d_gene: TRBD2
CDR3nt: TGTGCCAGCAGCCCCAGACTAGCGGGAGGCCACAATGAGCAGTTCTTC
CDR3aa: CASSPRLAGGHNEQFF

len: 17
v_gene: TRBV5-8
j_gene: TRBJ2-7
abundance: once
d_gene: TRBD1
CDR3nt: TGTGCCAGCACCTTCCTGACAGGGGGATCGAGGTCCTACGAGCAGTACTTC
CDR3aa: CASTFLTGGSRSYEQYF

len: 14
v_gene: TRBV25-1
j_gene: TRBJ1-5
abundance: NA
d_gene: NA
CDR3nt: TGTGCCAGCAGTGAACCAGGGGATGGCCAGCCCCAGCATTTT
CDR3aa: CASSEPGDGQPQHF

len: 11
v_gene: TRBV19
j_gene: TRBJ2-2
abundance: NA
d_gene: NA
CDR3nt: TGTGCCAGTAGCTACACCGGGGAGCTGTTTTTT
CDR3aa: CASSYTGELFF

len: 11
v_gene: TRBV2
j_gene: TRBJ2-7
abundance: NA
d_gene: NA
CDR3nt: TGTGCCAGCAGGGAGGGCCGCGAGCAGTACTTC
CDR3aa: CASREGREQYF

len: 15
v_gene: TRBV10-3
j_gene: TRBJ2-1
abundance: NA
d_gene: NA
CDR3nt: TGTGCCATCAGTGAGTCGCCTAGCGCCAACAATGAGCAGTTCTTC
CDR3aa: CAISESPSANNEQFF

len: 13
v_gene: TRBV5-1
j_gene: TRBJ2-5
abundance: once
d_gene: NA
CDR3nt: TGCGCCACGGGGAGTGGCAGAACGGAGACCCAGTACTTC
CDR3aa: CATGSGRTETQYF

len: 18
v_gene: TRBV7-6
j_gene: TRBJ2-1
abundance: NA
d_gene: TRBD2
CDR3nt: TGTGCCAGCAGCTTAGGCCCCGGGGCTAGCGGGAGGGACAATGAGCAGTTCTTC
CDR3aa: CASSLGPGASGRDNEQFF

len: 15
v_gene: TRBV30
j_gene: TRBJ1-2
abundance: NA
d_gene: NA
CDR3nt: TGTGCCTGGAGTGTACAGGCAGGTTTGAATGCTGGCTACACCTTC
CDR3aa: CAWSVQAGLNAGYTF

len: 14
v_gene: TRBV6-5
j_gene: TRBJ2-7
abundance: NA
d_gene: TRBD1
CDR3nt: TGTGCCAGCAGTCGGACAGGGGGTATCGACGAGCAGTACTTC
CDR3aa: CASSRTGGIDEQYF

len: 15
v_gene: TRBV19
j_gene: TRBJ2-2
abundance: NA
d_gene: TRBD1
CDR3nt: TGTGCCAGTAGTAACCCGACAGGGGCCACCGGGGAGCTGTTTTTT
CDR3aa: CASSNPTGATGELFF

len: 13
v_gene: TRBV10-1
j_gene: TRBJ1-5
abundance: NA
d_gene: NA
CDR3nt: TGCGCCAGCAGTGAGGCAGGGAATCAGCCCCAGCATTTT
CDR3aa: CASSEAGNQPQHF

len: 16
v_gene: TRBV19
j_gene: TRBJ1-1
abundance: NA
d_gene: NA
CDR3nt: TGTGCCAGTAGACTTTATACGGGGAGGGATAACACTGAAGCTTTCTTT
CDR3aa: CASRLYTGRDNTEAFF

len: 17
v_gene: TRBV4-2
j_gene: TRBJ1-5
abundance: NA
d_gene: TRBD1
CDR3nt: TGTGCCAGCAGCCAAGAAGAAGCAGGGGGAGGCAATCAGCCCCAGCATTTT
CDR3aa: CASSQEEAGGGNQPQHF

len: 17
v_gene: TRBV27
j_gene: TRBJ1-1
abundance: few
d_gene: TRBD1
CDR3nt: TGTGCCAGCAGTTTATCGGGGACAGGCTTCATGAACACTGAAGCTTTCTTT
CDR3aa: CASSLSGTGFMNTEAFF

len: 14
v_gene: TRBV4-1
j_gene: TRBJ1-6
abundance: NA
d_gene: NA
CDR3nt: TGCGCCAGCAGCCAAGGACAGGACCATTCACCCCTCCACTTT
CDR3aa: CASSQGQDHSPLHF

len: 14
v_gene: TRBV25-1
j_gene: TRBJ1-2
abundance: once
d_gene: NA
CDR3nt: TGTGCCAGCAGTGAAAGAACAGGGCGGTGGGGCTACACCTTC
CDR3aa: CASSERTGRWGYTF

len: 16
v_gene: TRBV4-2
j_gene: TRBJ2-7
abundance: NA
d_gene: NA
CDR3nt: TGTGCCAGCAGCCAGGGAAAAACGACAGGCTCCTACGAGCAGTACTTC
CDR3aa: CASSQGKTTGSYEQYF

len: 13
v_gene: TRBV5-1
j_gene: TRBJ2-7
abundance: NA
d_gene: NA
CDR3nt: TGCGCCAGCAGCTTGGACAGTAGGCGCGAGCAGTACTTC
CDR3aa: CASSLDSRREQYF

len: 15
v_gene: TRBV25-1
j_gene: TRBJ2-2
abundance: NA
d_gene: TRBD2
CDR3nt: TGTGCCAGCAGTGTTAGCGGGAGTAGAACCGGGGAGCTGTTTTTT
CDR3aa: CASSVSGSRTGELFF

len: 11
v_gene: TRBV13
j_gene: TRBJ2-1
abundance: NA
d_gene: NA
CDR3nt: TGTGCCAGCAGCTTCAGGAATGAGCAGTTCTTC
CDR3aa: CASSFRNEQFF

len: 17
v_gene: TRBV4-2
j_gene: TRBJ2-1
abundance: NA
d_gene: NA
CDR3nt: TGTGCCAGCAGCCAAGATTTTCGCGGGATCCGGACGGATGAGCAGTTCTTC
CDR3aa: CASSQDFRGIRTDEQFF

len: 15
v_gene: TRBV9
j_gene: TRBJ2-3
abundance: NA
d_gene: NA
CDR3nt: TGTGCCAGCAGCGTAGGTTCTCCGTTTACAGATACGCAGTATTTT
CDR3aa: CASSVGSPFTDTQYF

len: 15
v_gene: TRBV6-1
j_gene: TRBJ2-7
abundance: NA
d_gene: NA
CDR3nt: TGTGCCAGCAGTTTTGACCTCACTATATTTTACGAGCAGTACTTC
CDR3aa: CASSFDLTIFYEQYF

len: 13
v_gene: TRBV2
j_gene: TRBJ2-1
abundance: NA
d_gene: NA
CDR3nt: TGTGCCAGCAGTGTGGGACTCAACAATGAGCAGTTCTTC
CDR3aa: CASSVGLNNEQFF

len: 16
v_gene: TRBV5-4
j_gene: TRBJ1-4
abundance: NA
d_gene: NA
CDR3nt: TGTGCCAGCAGCTTGGGTGAGGCAGGAGGAAATGAAAAACTGTTTTTT
CDR3aa: CASSLGEAGGNEKLFF

len: 17
v_gene: TRBV5-1
j_gene: TRBJ1-3
abundance: NA
d_gene: NA
CDR3nt: TGCGCCAGCAGCTCGTCGGCGGGGATTGAAGCTGGAAACACCATATATTTT
CDR3aa: CASSSSAGIEAGNTIYF

len: 18
v_gene: TRBV28
j_gene: TRBJ1-5
abundance: NA
d_gene: TRBD1
CDR3nt: TGTGCCACCTATAATCCGGGACAGGGGGCCGTTTTTGGTCAGCCCCAGCATTTT
CDR3aa: CATYNPGQGAVFGQPQHF

len: 16
v_gene: TRBV5-1
j_gene: TRBJ2-2
abundance: NA
d_gene: NA
CDR3nt: TGCGCCAGCAGCCTGGCCCCACAGGGCCTCACCGGGGAGCTGTTTTTT
CDR3aa: CASSLAPQGLTGELFF

len: 14
v_gene: TRBV6-6
j_gene: TRBJ2-1
abundance: NA
d_gene: TRBD2
CDR3nt: TGTGCCAGCAGCACCCCTGGGACTAACAATGAGCAGTTCTTC
CDR3aa: CASSTPGTNNEQFF

len: 19
v_gene: TRBV27
j_gene: TRBJ1-1
abundance: NA
d_gene: TRBD1
CDR3nt: TGTGCCAGCAGTTTCCAATCGACAGGGAAGGCACCTCAGAACACTGAAGCTTTCTTT
CDR3aa: CASSFQSTGKAPQNTEAFF

len: 15
v_gene: TRBV10-2
j_gene: TRBJ1-4
abundance: NA
d_gene: TRBD1
CDR3nt: TGCGCCAGCAGTCCCTCCAGGGGGATTAATGAAAAACTGTTTTTT
CDR3aa: CASSPSRGINEKLFF

len: 16
v_gene: TRBV19
j_gene: TRBJ1-3
abundance: NA
d_gene: TRBD1
CDR3nt: TGTGCCAGTAGTATAACGGGGACAGACTCTGGAAACACCATATATTTT
CDR3aa: CASSITGTDSGNTIYF

len: 13
v_gene: TRBV5-6
j_gene: TRBJ1-5
abundance: NA
d_gene: NA
CDR3nt: TGTGCCAGCAGCTTGGGGGGAGCTCAGCCCCAGCATTTT
CDR3aa: CASSLGGAQPQHF

len: 15
v_gene: TRBV5-6
j_gene: TRBJ2-7
abundance: few
d_gene: TRBD2
CDR3nt: TGTGCCAGCAGCTTGGCATTAGCGGGAGGGAACGAGCAGTACTTC
CDR3aa: CASSLALAGGNEQYF

len: 12
v_gene: TRBV19
j_gene: TRBJ2-5
abundance: NA
d_gene: NA
CDR3nt: TGTGCCAGTAGTCCGGGGTCGGAGACCCAGTACTTC
CDR3aa: CASSPGSETQYF

len: 15
v_gene: TRBV7-3
j_gene: TRBJ2-1
abundance: NA
d_gene: TRBD1
CDR3nt: TGTGCCAGCAGCCCTTCGACAGGGGGATGGAATGAGCAGTTCTTC
CDR3aa: CASSPSTGGWNEQFF

len: 13
v_gene: TRBV2
j_gene: TRBJ2-7
abundance: NA
d_gene: NA
CDR3nt: TGTGCCAGCAGTGAATCACGGGTGGACGAGCAGTACTTC
CDR3aa: CASSESRVDEQYF

len: 17
v_gene: TRBV29-1
j_gene: TRBJ2-2
abundance: NA
d_gene: TRBD1
CDR3nt: TGCAGCGTTGAAGTTCCCGGGGGACAGGGGATTTTCGGGGAGCTGTTTTTT
CDR3aa: CSVEVPGGQGIFGELFF

len: 18
v_gene: TRBV19
j_gene: TRBJ2-5
abundance: NA
d_gene: TRBD2
CDR3nt: TGTGCCAGTAGTATAGCCCTGACTAGCGGGAGGGCCCAAGAGACCCAGTACTTC
CDR3aa: CASSIALTSGRAQETQYF

len: 14
v_gene: TRBV9
j_gene: TRBJ2-5
abundance: NA
d_gene: NA
CDR3nt: TGTGCCAGCAGCGGGGAGGGGGAAGGGGAGACCCAGTACTTC
CDR3aa: CASSGEGEGETQYF

len: 16
v_gene: TRBV6-5
j_gene: TRBJ2-3
abundance: NA
d_gene: NA
CDR3nt: TGTGCCAGCAGTTACGGCTCACGACTCTCCACAGATACGCAGTATTTT
CDR3aa: CASSYGSRLSTDTQYF

len: 14
v_gene: TRBV27
j_gene: TRBJ2-7
abundance: NA
d_gene: NA
CDR3nt: TGTGCCAGCAGTGTTACAGGAAATACCTACGAGCAGTACTTC
CDR3aa: CASSVTGNTYEQYF

len: 14
v_gene: TRBV5-1
j_gene: TRBJ1-1
abundance: NA
d_gene: NA
CDR3nt: TGCGCCAGCAGTAGGGACACCCAGAACACTGAAGCTTTCTTT
CDR3aa: CASSRDTQNTEAFF

len: 19
v_gene: TRBV4-2
j_gene: TRBJ2-7
abundance: NA
d_gene: NA
CDR3nt: TGTGCCAGCAGCCAAGAAATGGTCAGTGCGGCGGATATCTCCTACGAGCAGTACTTC
CDR3aa: CASSQEMVSAADISYEQYF

len: 14
v_gene: TRBV6-4
j_gene: TRBJ2-1
abundance: NA
d_gene: TRBD2
CDR3nt: TGTGCCAGCCCTACACCGGGACTAGTATGGGAGCAGTTCTTC
CDR3aa: CASPTPGLVWEQFF

len: 13
v_gene: TRBV2
j_gene: TRBJ2-7
abundance: NA
d_gene: TRBD2
CDR3nt: TGTGCCAGCAGTTCGGGAGGTAACTACGAGCAGTACTTC
CDR3aa: CASSSGGNYEQYF

len: 17
v_gene: TRBV5-4
j_gene: TRBJ2-1
abundance: NA
d_gene: TRBD2
CDR3nt: TGTGCCAGCAGCCCCTTGGGCAGGCGGGGGGCATACAATGAGCAGTTCTTC
CDR3aa: CASSPLGRRGAYNEQFF